This T cell receptor (beta chain) appears in the sequencing data of a study of shared clonotypes between healthy human individuals (dated by TCRdb to 2020 to 2021). Looking at the study overall: Two women and a few men aged 18 to 49 years were included in the cohort. Libraries were prepared and TCR repertoires were sequenced by different laboratories using diverse techniques, in order to increase sequencing depth and limit assay-specific biases. Leukapheresis yielded between about 0.85 and 9 billion PBMCs per donor. For each donor, CD4 naive and CD4 memory were each given three plates, CD8 naive was given two plates, and CD8 memory was given one plate. To estimate repertoire size and how much clonotypes are shared between individuals, the study performed deep sequencing of blood TCR repertoires from roughly five healthy adults.

Remarks on this clone: Its antigen target is currently unknown. Base qualities are not at hand, and no much larger clone is one base apart.

What the authors observed across the whole study: Even with the large sequencing depth, rarefaction of the sorted-subset datasets indicated that sequencing was incomplete. Clonotypes shared by all four sorted-subset donors showed higher generation probabilities than non-shared clonotypes. Estimated clonotype richness was generally larger for naive than for memory subsets. Across a handful of donors, 4.5% to 6.5% of naive CD4, approximately 3.6% of naive CD8, about 2% of memory CD4, and approximately 0.4% of memory CD8 clonotypes were shared. Pairwise subsampling indicated that sequencing depth was expected to affect the degree of clonotype sharing among donors. The genetic and exposure-history diversity represented was limited by the small number of donors. Sampling was limited to blood, and TCR repertoires in tissue likely differ from TCR repertoires in blood.

CDR1 MNHEY and CDR2 SMNVEV were looked up in the germline V gene (reference sequence). The CDR3 measures 15 amino acids from cysteine to phenylalanine. Only the CDR3 region is kept as DNA, spanning 45 bases read in frame from base 1. V is reduced by 0 bases and J by 0 bases, leaving a spacing of 8 bases between them. Healthy HIV-negative adults with no recently reported acute infections or vaccinations were included as donors. Every donor was a Caucasian adult residing in Nashville, Tennessee, USA. The CD8 memory samples were a combination of magnetically selected CD45RO+ cells and CCR7-negative CD45RA+ effector memory (TemRA) cells. After blood collection by leukapheresis, PBMCs were isolated using Ficoll-Histopaque density gradient centrifugation and then cryopreserved in the vapor phase of liquid nitrogen. Analytical flow cytometry was used to check the purity and quantity of each magnetically sorted T cell population. From each sorted fraction, genomic DNA was isolated and quantified by UV absorbance on a Nanodrop 2000c.

TCR CDR3 regions were amplified from genomic DNA by multiplex PCR using the deep immunoSEQ assay. For each cell subset, the extracted genomic DNA was distributed evenly across all wells of several immunoSEQ 96-well plates, and each plate served as one replicate. For sorted subsets, about 200 ng genomic DNA, equal to tens of thousands of T cell genomes, was loaded into each replicate PCR. The purified libraries were quantified using a Qubit 3.0 fluorometer, sized with a Bioanalyzer 2100, and then quantified again using the KAPA Library Quantification kit. Each immunoSEQ 96-well plate was sequenced on its own single-read 150-cycle Illumina NextSeq 550 flow cell. The paper's data handling went like this. The immunoSEQ output contained only junctional sequences without quality scores, so filtering could not match that applied to full-length reads. To assign V/J genes and CDR3, sequences were annotated using PyIR, a Python wrapper for IgBLAST v1.9, with IMGT germline references. Reads were removed for weak V/J assignments (E-value above 1e-6), missing CDR3, stop codons, out-of-frame junctions, or ambiguous translated residues. V3J clonotypes were defined by identical inferred V gene, J gene, and CDR3 amino acid sequence. To compute the percentage overlap between repertoires, the number of shared unique clonotypes was divided by the size of the smaller repertoire. Repertoire richness was assessed with RTK rarefaction, the Chao1 estimator, and Recon v2.1 estimates of unobserved clonotypes. Generation probabilities were computed with OLGA for all TCRbeta clonotypes obtained by the gDNA method from several donors. The clones in this table, taken by TCRdb from immuneACCESS, are in-frame only. Not every clone is retained; where verified, under half of the shortfall comes from an unresolved V gene, and the cause of the rest is unknown. The V and J calls and clone size were taken over from that table, and D and trimming were inferred from the DNA. This sample gives about 330,000 clones in total; roughly 91% of them show up just once. Around 15% of the sample lies in the top ten.

The clonotype was recovered from a young man in good health. The sequencing input was memory CD8+ T cells sorted from blood. What this sample's cell subset or site label stands for: CD45RO+ cells pooled with CCR7-negative TemRA cells. This sequence uses TRBV27 and TRBJ1-1; no D gene call is confident. The CDR3 here reads CASSLSQSMNTEAFF. The DNA sequence is as follows: TGTGCCAGCAGTTTATCACAGAGTATGAACACTGAAGCTTTCTTT.